This T cell receptor (beta chain) appears in the sequencing data of a study of cytomegalovirus exposure and HLA in healthy donors. For this clone: Its antigen is undetermined.

Unmatched junction bases numbered 14, after V lost 0 bases and J lost 3 bases. The CDR3 has 20 residues. PCR involved 60 Vbeta and 13 Jbeta primers. Produced via immunoSEQ multiplex PCR; TCRdb's table is partial and in-frame only. Of roughly 93,000 clones listed, roughly 70% are singletons. Study-wide results and limits: Prior analysis indicated that the majority of TCR beta V segments exhibited productivity approximately 87% or approximately 30% of the time.

Source material: PBMCs. The J gene is TRBJ2-5, the V gene TRBV23-1, with 12 bases fitting TRBD1. TRBV23-1 is identified as an open reading frame with a role that is uncertain. The clonotype originates from a male donor in good health and CMV-seronegative. DNA of the CDR3: TGCGCCAGCAGTCAATCCGGGACAGGGGGCAAAATAGCGGGAGAAGAGACCCAGTACTTC. Protein sequence: CASSQSGTGGKIAGEETQYF.